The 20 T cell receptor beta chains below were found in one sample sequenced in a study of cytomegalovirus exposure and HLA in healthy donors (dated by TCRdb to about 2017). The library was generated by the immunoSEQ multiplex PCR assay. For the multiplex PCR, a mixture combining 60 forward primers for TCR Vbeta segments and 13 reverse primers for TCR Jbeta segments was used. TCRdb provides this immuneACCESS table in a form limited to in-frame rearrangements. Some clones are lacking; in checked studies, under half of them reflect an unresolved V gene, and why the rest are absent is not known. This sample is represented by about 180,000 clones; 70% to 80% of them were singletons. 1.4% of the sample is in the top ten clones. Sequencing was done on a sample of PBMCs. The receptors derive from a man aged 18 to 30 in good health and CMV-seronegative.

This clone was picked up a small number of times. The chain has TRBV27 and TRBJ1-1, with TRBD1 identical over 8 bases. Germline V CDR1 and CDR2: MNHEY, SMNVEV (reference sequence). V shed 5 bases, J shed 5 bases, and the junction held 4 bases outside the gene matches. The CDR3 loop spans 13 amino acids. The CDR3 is CASSKTGVTEAFF. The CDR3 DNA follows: TGTGCCAGCAGTAAGACAGGGGTGACTGAAGCTTTCTTT.

CDR3 DNA sequence: TGTGCCAGCAGCTTGGGCCCGGGGACCGGGGAGCTGTTTTTT. Translated: CASSLGPGTGELFF. The genes are TRBV5-8 and TRBJ2-2; D perhaps matches TRBD2 (5 bases). The CDR3 loop spans 14 amino acids. Trimming took off 0 bases at V and 5 bases at J, with 8 bases between the two ends. From germline, CDR1 is SGHTS and CDR2 YDEGEE.

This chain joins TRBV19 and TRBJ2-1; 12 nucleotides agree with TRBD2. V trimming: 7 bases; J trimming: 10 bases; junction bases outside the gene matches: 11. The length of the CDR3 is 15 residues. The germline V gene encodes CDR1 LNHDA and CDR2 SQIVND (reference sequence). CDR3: CASNGLAGYGPEQFF. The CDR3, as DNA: TGTGCCAGTAACGGACTAGCGGGATACGGGCCCGAGCAGTTCTTC.

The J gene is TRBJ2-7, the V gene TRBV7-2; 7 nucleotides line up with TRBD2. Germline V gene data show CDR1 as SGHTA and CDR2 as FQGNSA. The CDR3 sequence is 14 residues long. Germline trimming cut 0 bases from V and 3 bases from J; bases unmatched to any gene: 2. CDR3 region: CASSLAGGLYEQYF. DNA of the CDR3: TGTGCCAGCAGCTTAGCGGGAGGGCTCTACGAGCAGTACTTC.

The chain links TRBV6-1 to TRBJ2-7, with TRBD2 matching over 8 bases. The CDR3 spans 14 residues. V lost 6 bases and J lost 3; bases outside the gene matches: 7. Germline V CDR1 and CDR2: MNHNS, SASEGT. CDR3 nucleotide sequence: TGTGCCAGCAGGCCGGGACTAGTGAGCTACGAGCAGTACTTC. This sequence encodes CASRPGLVSYEQYF.

The CDR3 region has the DNA TGTGCTAGTGGGCGCCGACTAGCGGGAGGAACGTACCAAGAGACCCAGTACTTC. Protein product: CASGRRLAGGTYQETQYF. This chain uses TRBV12-5 with TRBJ2-5; 13 bases fit TRBD2. This CDR3 has 18 residues. CDR1 LGHNT and CDR2 FRNRAP come from the germline V gene. Unmatched junction bases numbered 10, after V lost 6 bases and J lost 0 bases.

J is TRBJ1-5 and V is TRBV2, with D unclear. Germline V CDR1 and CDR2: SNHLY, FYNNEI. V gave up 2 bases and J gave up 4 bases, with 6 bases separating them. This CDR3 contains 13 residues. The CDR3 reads CASSETQNQPQHF. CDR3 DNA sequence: TGTGCCAGCAGTGAAACGCAGAATCAGCCCCAGCATTTT.

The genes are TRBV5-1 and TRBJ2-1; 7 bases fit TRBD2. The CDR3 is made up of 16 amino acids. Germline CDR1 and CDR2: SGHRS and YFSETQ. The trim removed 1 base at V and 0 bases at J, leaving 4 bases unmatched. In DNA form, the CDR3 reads TGCGCCAGCAGCTTGCGGCGGGGGAGCTCCTACAATGAGCAGTTCTTC. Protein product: CASSLRRGSSYNEQFF.

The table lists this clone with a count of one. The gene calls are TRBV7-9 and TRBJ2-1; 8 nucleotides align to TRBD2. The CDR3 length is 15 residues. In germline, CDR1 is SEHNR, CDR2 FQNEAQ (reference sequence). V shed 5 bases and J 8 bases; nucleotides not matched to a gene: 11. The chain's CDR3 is CASSQLAVEAHEQFF. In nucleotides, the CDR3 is TGTGCCAGCAGCCAACTAGCGGTAGAAGCTCATGAGCAGTTCTTC.

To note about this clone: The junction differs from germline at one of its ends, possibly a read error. CDR3 DNA sequence: TGTGCTAGCAGCCCCCTCCTCCCTTCACAGTCCACCGGGGAGCTGTTTTTT. Amino acids: CASSPLLPSQSTGELFF. This chain connects TRBV7-7 to TRBJ2-2; D not resolved. Germline values: CDR1 SSHAT, CDR2 FNYEAQ (reference sequence). This CDR3 is 17 amino acids long.

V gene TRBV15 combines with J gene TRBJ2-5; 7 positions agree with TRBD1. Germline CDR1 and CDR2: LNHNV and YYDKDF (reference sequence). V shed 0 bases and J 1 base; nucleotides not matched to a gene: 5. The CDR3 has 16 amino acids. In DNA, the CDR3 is TGTGCCACCAGCAGAGATGCTGGGACAGCCCAAGAGACCCAGTACTTC. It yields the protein CATSRDAGTAQETQYF.

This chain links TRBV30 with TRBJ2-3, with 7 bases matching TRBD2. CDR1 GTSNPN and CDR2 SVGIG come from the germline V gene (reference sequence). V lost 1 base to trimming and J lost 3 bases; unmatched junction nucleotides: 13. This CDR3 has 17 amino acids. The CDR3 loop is CAWSDPPREVETDTQYF. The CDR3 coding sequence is TGTGCCTGGAGTGACCCCCCCCGGGAGGTGGAGACAGATACGCAGTATTTT.

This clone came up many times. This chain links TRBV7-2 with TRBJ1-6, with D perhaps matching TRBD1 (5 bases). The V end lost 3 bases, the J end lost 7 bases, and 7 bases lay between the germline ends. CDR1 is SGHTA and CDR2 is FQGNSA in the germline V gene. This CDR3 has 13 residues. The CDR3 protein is CASSFKGNSPLHF. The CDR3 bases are TGTGCCAGCAGCTTTAAGGGGAATTCACCCCTCCACTTT.

The CDR3 region has the DNA TGTGCCAGCAGCTTGGGGGGACAAAGGGGTATGAACACTGAAGCTTTCTTT. Its protein product is CASSLGGQRGMNTEAFF. V gene TRBV5-4 combines with J gene TRBJ1-1; TRBD1 is a possible D gene (6 bases). CDR3 length equals 17 residues. CDR1 is SGHNT and CDR2 is YYREEE in the germline V gene (reference sequence). V lost 0 bases to trimming and J lost 0 bases, with 15 bases between them.

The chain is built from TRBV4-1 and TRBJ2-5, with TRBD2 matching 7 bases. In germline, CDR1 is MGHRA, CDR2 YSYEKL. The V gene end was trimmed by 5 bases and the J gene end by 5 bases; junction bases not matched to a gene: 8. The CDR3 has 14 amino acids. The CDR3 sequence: CASSWTSRSETQYF. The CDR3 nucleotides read TGCGCCAGCAGCTGGACTAGTCGGAGTGAGACCCAGTACTTC.

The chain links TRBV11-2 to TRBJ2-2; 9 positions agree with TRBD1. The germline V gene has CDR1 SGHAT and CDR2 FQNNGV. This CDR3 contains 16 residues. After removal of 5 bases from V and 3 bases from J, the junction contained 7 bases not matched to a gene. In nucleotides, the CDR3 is TGTGCCAGCAGCCACGACAGGGGGATTGACACCGGGGAGCTGTTTTTT. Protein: CASSHDRGIDTGELFF. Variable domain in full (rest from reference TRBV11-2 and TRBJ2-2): EAGVAQSPRYKIIEKRQSVAFWCNPISGHATLYWYQQILGQGPKLLIQFQNNGVVDDSQLPKDRFSAERLKGVDSTLKIQPAKLEDSAVYLCASSHDRGIDTGELFFGEGSRLTVL.

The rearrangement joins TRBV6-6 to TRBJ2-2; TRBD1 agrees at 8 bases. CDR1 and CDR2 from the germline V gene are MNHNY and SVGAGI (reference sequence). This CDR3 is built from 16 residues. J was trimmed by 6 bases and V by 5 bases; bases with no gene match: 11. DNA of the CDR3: TGTGCCAGCAGTCTTGACAGGGGATTGATTGCCGGGGAGCTGTTTTTT. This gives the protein CASSLDRGLIAGELFF.

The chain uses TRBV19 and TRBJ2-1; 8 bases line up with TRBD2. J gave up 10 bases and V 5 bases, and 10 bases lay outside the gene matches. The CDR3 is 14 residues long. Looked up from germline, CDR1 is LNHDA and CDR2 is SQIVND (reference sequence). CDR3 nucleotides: TGTGCCAGTAGTTCCCGGGGGGGGAGAGTCGAGCAGTTCTTC. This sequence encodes CASSSRGGRVEQFF.

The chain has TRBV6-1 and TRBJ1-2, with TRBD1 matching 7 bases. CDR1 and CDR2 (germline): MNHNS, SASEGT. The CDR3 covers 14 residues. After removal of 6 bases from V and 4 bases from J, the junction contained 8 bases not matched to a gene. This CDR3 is CASRTTGDRYGYTF. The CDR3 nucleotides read TGTGCCAGCAGAACAACAGGGGATCGCTATGGCTACACCTTC.

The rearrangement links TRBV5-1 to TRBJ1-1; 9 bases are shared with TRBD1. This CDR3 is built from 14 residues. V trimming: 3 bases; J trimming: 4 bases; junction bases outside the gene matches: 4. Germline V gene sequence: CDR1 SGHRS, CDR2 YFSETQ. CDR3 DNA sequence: TGCGCCAGCAGCTACGGGACAGGGACCACTGAAGCTTTCTTT. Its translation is CASSYGTGTTEAFF.